This is a list of T cell receptor beta chains from one sample in a study of metastatic and nonmetastatic thyroid tumors. TCRdb re-analyzed the PCR reads through MiXCR. The sample lists several thousand clones; around 28% were seen once. Input material: adjacent normal tissue. Source of these receptors: a female donor with papillary thyroid cancer or a benign thyroid nodule (not recorded which). Some clones in this sample may be carry-over from other donors' samples. Both conserved end residues are part of each CDR3. A D gene is named only where the DNA matches it firmly. Clone size is shown for a subset of rows, as once, few, many or a class of expanded clone.

D gene: TRBD2
V gene: TRBV7-9
J gene: TRBJ2-1
clone size: medium-sized
CDR3 protein: CASSPTGTSGRIEQFF
CDR3 DNA: TGTGCCAGCAGCCCGACCGGGACTAGCGGGAGGATTGAGCAGTTCTTC

D gene: TRBD1
V gene: TRBV12-3/TRBV12-4
J gene: TRBJ2-1
clone size: .
CDR3 protein: CASSPRQGVNNEQFF
CDR3 DNA: TGTGCCAGCAGTCCCCGACAGGGGGTAAACAATGAGCAGTTCTTC

D gene: .
V gene: TRBV7-9
J gene: TRBJ1-6
clone size: few
CDR3 protein: CASSFDTRTLHF
CDR3 DNA: TGTGCCAGCAGCTTTGATACTCGAACCCTCCACTTT

D gene: .
V gene: TRBV20-1
J gene: TRBJ2-7
clone size: .
CDR3 protein: CSANLAHLRWEQYF
CDR3 DNA: TGCAGTGCTAATTTGGCACACCTCCGATGGGAGCAGTACTTC

D gene: .
V gene: TRBV6-2/TRBV6-3
J gene: TRBJ1-2
clone size: few
CDR3 protein: CASSYRGPYGYTF
CDR3 DNA: TGTGCCAGCAGTTACCGCGGACCGTATGGCTACACCTTC

D gene: .
V gene: TRBV12-3/TRBV12-4
J gene: TRBJ2-5
clone size: few
CDR3 protein: CASSPRDQIQETQYF
CDR3 DNA: TGTGCCAGCAGCCCCCGGGACCAAATTCAAGAGACCCAGTACTTC

D gene: .
V gene: TRBV7-2
J gene: TRBJ1-2
clone size: few
CDR3 protein: CASSLALYGYTF
CDR3 DNA: TGTGCCAGCAGCTTAGCCCTGTATGGCTACACCTTC